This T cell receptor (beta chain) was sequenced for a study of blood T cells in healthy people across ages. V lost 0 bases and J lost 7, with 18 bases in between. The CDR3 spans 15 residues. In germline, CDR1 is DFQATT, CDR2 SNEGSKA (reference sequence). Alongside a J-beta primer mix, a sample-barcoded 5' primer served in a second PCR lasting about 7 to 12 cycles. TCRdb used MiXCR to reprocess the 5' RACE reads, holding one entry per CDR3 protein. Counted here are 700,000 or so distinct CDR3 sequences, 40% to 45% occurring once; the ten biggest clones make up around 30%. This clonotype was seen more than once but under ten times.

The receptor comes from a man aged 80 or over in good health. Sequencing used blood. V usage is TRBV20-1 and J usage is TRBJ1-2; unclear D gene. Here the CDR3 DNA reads TGCAGTGCTAGAGATCAGAAGAGGGTGACCGGTGGCTACACCTTC. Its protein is CSARDQKRVTGGYTF.